These T cell receptor beta chains were read from a single sample in a study of blood T cell repertoires in COVID-19. Only in-frame clones appear in the TCRdb table, and some are missing; sequencing was by immunoSEQ multiplex PCR. The sample consists of about 98,000 clones, nearly 90% of them appearing once. The sequenced sample was peripheral blood. These receptors originate from a man between 65 and 85 years old with acute or convalescent COVID-19. CDR3s include the opening cysteine and the closing phenylalanine or tryptophan. Each record gives: V gene, clone size, J gene, D gene, CDR3 DNA, CDR3 protein. A D gene is named only where the DNA matches it firmly. Size is stated for part of the rows, as once, few or many counts, or as a class when the clone is expanded.

>TRBV19|-|TRBJ1-1|-
TGTGCCAGTAGTCTTCTGAGCGTCAACACTGAAGCTTTCTTT
CASSLLSVNTEAFF
>TRBV3-1/TRBV3-2|once|TRBJ2-1|TRBD2
TGTGCCAGCAGCCAGACTAGCGGGGGAGAGCAGTTCTTC
CASSQTSGGEQFF
>TRBV5-1|-|TRBJ1-1|TRBD1
TGCGCCAGCAGCAGAGACAGGGGGTCCACTGAAGCTTTCTTT
CASSRDRGSTEAFF
>TRBV7-7|-|TRBJ2-5|TRBD1
TGTGCTAGCAGCTTAGTACCAGGGGGCCAAGAGACCCAGTACTTC
CASSLVPGGQETQYF
>TRBV7-3|-|TRBJ1-3|-
TGTGCCAGCAGCGAGACAGATGGAAACACCATATATTTT
CASSETDGNTIYF
>TRBV4-1|once|TRBJ1-5|-
TGCGCCAGCAGCCAGGTTTCAGGGAGGACTCAGCCCCAGCATTTT
CASSQVSGRTQPQHF
>TRBV19|-|TRBJ1-6|-
TGTGCCAGTAGTACCAAGGGGAATTCACCCCTCCACTTT
CASSTKGNSPLHF
>TRBV12-3/TRBV12-4|few|TRBJ1-2|TRBD1
TGTGCCAGCAGTTTAGGACAGGGTTTGGGCTACACCTTC
CASSLGQGLGYTF
>TRBV10-3|-|TRBJ1-2|-
TGTGCCATCAGTGGGCCAGAATCTAACTATGGCTACACCTTC
CAISGPESNYGYTF
>TRBV7-2|-|TRBJ2-5|TRBD1
TGTGCCAGCAGTCCCGGGACAGGGTTCCAAGAGACCCAGTACTTC
CASSPGTGFQETQYF
>TRBV10-3|-|TRBJ1-3|-
TGTGCCATCAGCGAGAACTTCTCTGGAAACACCATATATTTT
CAISENFSGNTIYF
>TRBV6-5|-|TRBJ1-1|TRBD1
TGTGCCAGCAGTCCCACGACAGGGATGAACACTGAAGCTTTCTTT
CASSPTTGMNTEAFF
>TRBV28|-|TRBJ1-5|TRBD1
TGTGCCAGCAGGAACCAGGGGGCACGCAATCAGCCCCAGCATTTT
CASRNQGARNQPQHF
>TRBV14|-|TRBJ1-5|-
TGTGCCAGCAGCCAAGGGGCCTTGAATCAGCCCCAGCATTTT
CASSQGALNQPQHF
>TRBV5-1|-|TRBJ1-2|-
TGCGCCAGCAGCTTGTTGGGAGACGATGGCTACACCTTC
CASSLLGDDGYTF
>TRBV13|-|TRBJ2-1|TRBD2
TGTGCCAGCAGCCTCCTCTCCGTGCCCGGGACTAGCGGTACAATGAGGCAGTTCTTC
CASSLLSVPGTSGTMRQFF
>TRBV28|-|TRBJ2-3|TRBD2
TGTGCCAGCAGTACCGGGACTAGCGGGTACACAGATACGCAGTATTTT
CASSTGTSGYTDTQYF
>TRBV9|-|TRBJ1-5|-
TGTGCCAGCAGCGTGGGCGTTAGCAATCAGCCCCAGCATTTT
CASSVGVSNQPQHF
>TRBV21-1|-|TRBJ1-3|-
TGTGCCAGCAGCAAACGGGACAGAAGACACTCTGGAAACACCATATATTTT
CASSKRDRRHSGNTIYF
>TRBV24-1|-|TRBJ1-1|TRBD1
TGTGCCACCAGTGATAATGGACAGGGGGCGACTGAAGCTTTCTTT
CATSDNGQGATEAFF
>TRBV21-1|-|TRBJ1-1|-
TGTGCCAGCAGCGCTCAGGGGCATTATACTGAAGCTTTCTTT
CASSAQGHYTEAFF
>TRBV3-1/TRBV3-2|-|TRBJ1-2|-
TGTGCCAGCAGCCAAGTCGCCCAGGGCGCTTCTAACTATGGCTACACCTTC
CASSQVAQGASNYGYTF
>TRBV27|few|TRBJ2-2|-
TGTGCCAGCAGGGCAGGGATAAACACCGGGGAGCTGTTTTTT
CASRAGINTGELFF
>TRBV6-4|-|TRBJ1-5|TRBD1
TGTGCCAACCCGGACAGGGGTAGCAATCAGCCCCAGCATTTT
CANPDRGSNQPQHF
>TRBV24-1|-|TRBJ1-2|-
TGTGCCACCAGTGATCCCCGGGGGGAGGGCGGGTATGGCTACACCTTC
CATSDPRGEGGYGYTF
>TRBV29-1|-|TRBJ1-1|-
TGCAGCGTTAGTTCAGGGTCTTACGAAGCTTTCTTT
CSVSSGSYEAFF
>TRBV7-2|-|TRBJ2-7|-
TGTGCCAGCAGCTTAGCCCCTAAGATCTACGAGCAGTACTTC
CASSLAPKIYEQYF
>TRBV3-1/TRBV3-2|-|TRBJ1-2|-
TGTGCCAGCAGCCCCACGGGGGGGATCTATGGCTACACCTTC
CASSPTGGIYGYTF
>TRBV5-4|-|TRBJ2-5|TRBD2
TGTGCCAGCAGCTTGCGGCGGGGGGGCTCTCAAGAGACCCAGTACTTC
CASSLRRGGSQETQYF
>TRBV7-8|-|TRBJ1-2|-
TGTGCCAGCAGCTTAAGGGAGGGGCTCCTCTATGGCTACACCTTC
CASSLREGLLYGYTF
>TRBV10-3|-|TRBJ1-4|TRBD1
TGTGCCATCAGTGAGGGACAGGGTAATGAAAAACTGTTTTTT
CAISEGQGNEKLFF
>TRBV11-2|-|TRBJ1-4|-
TGTGCCAGCGCGGAGTTGGCTGCAACTAATGAAAAACTGTTTTTT
CASAELAATNEKLFF
>TRBV29-1|-|TRBJ1-2|-
TGCAGCGTTGGAGATACGACGGGCTATGGCTACACCTTC
CSVGDTTGYGYTF
>TRBV30|-|TRBJ1-3|-
TGTGCCTGGAGCGCAGGAAGCTCTGGAAACACCATATATTTT
CAWSAGSSGNTIYF
>TRBV9|-|TRBJ2-5|TRBD2
TGTGCCAGCAGCGAGTTCGGGGGGGCCCAAGAGACCCAGTACTTC
CASSEFGGAQETQYF
>TRBV5-1|few|TRBJ2-1|TRBD1
TGCGCCAGCCCCCCCTACCGGGACAGGGGGCCTGGAGAGCAGTTCTTC
CASPPYRDRGPGEQFF
>TRBV19|-|TRBJ1-5|TRBD1
TGTGCCAGTTCAGTTGGACAGGGGGGGGGTCAGCCCCAGCATTTT
CASSVGQGGGQPQHF
>TRBV28|-|TRBJ2-7|TRBD1
TGTGCCAGCAGTATGGGACAGGGCCGCCACGAGCAGTACTTC
CASSMGQGRHEQYF
>TRBV4-1|-|TRBJ1-2|-
TGCGCCAGCAGCCAAGGGTTGTTATCAAGAGCTAACTATGGCTACACCTTC
CASSQGLLSRANYGYTF
>TRBV5-8|-|TRBJ1-2|-
TGTGCCAGCACCCAGGGAGGGGGTTGGAGCTATGGCTACACCTTC
CASTQGGGWSYGYTF
>TRBV11-1|-|TRBJ2-1|-
TGTGCCAGCAGCAATAGTAAGGACAGTGCCTACAATGAGCAGTTCTTC
CASSNSKDSAYNEQFF
>TRBV6-1|-|TRBJ2-6|TRBD1
TGTGCCAGCAGTGAAATGAGACAGGGTGCTGGGGCCAACGTCCTGACTTTC
CASSEMRQGAGANVLTF
>TRBV28|-|TRBJ1-2|TRBD1
TGTGCCAGTGCGGACAGGGCATACTATGGCTACACCTTC
CASADRAYYGYTF
>TRBV5-1|-|TRBJ1-4|-
TGCGCCAGCCGCCCAGCCGCGGAGCGTGAAAAACTGTTTTTT
CASRPAAEREKLFF
>TRBV15|-|TRBJ2-1|TRBD2
TGTGCCACCAGCAGAGGGAGACTAGCGGGGAATGAGCAGTTCTTC
CATSRGRLAGNEQFF
>TRBV7-6|-|TRBJ1-1|TRBD1
TGTGCCAGCAGCCCCCGACAGGGAAGAGCTTTCTTT
CASSPRQGRAFF
>TRBV5-6|-|TRBJ1-2|-
TGTGCCAGCAGCCCCGGGCGGGAGCCTAACTATGGCTACACCTTC
CASSPGREPNYGYTF
>TRBV14|few|TRBJ2-7|TRBD2
TGTGCCAGCAGCCAAGGTGGTAGCGGGGGCTACGAGCAGTACTTC
CASSQGGSGGYEQYF
>TRBV5-1|-|TRBJ2-3|TRBD2
TGCGCCAGCAGACCTAGCGGGGGGTCTAGTCCTACGCAGTATTTT
CASRPSGGSSPTQYF
>TRBV6-1|-|TRBJ1-5|-
TGTGCCAGCAGTGAAAGAAGGGCAGGGGCTAATCAGCCCCAGCATTTT
CASSERRAGANQPQHF
>TRBV19|-|TRBJ2-2|TRBD1
TGTGCCAGTAGCCCCACAGGGGGCGCAGGCACCGGGGAGCTGTTTTTT
CASSPTGGAGTGELFF
>TRBV28|-|TRBJ1-2|TRBD1
TGTGCCAGCAGATTACCGGGACAGGGGGCAGATGGCTACACCTTC
CASRLPGQGADGYTF
>TRBV5-1|-|TRBJ1-2|-
TGCGCCAGCAGCCTGGCGGCAGGGGCGAACTATGGCTACACCTTC
CASSLAAGANYGYTF
>TRBV29-1|-|TRBJ1-1|-
TGCAGCGTTGTACCGACAGGAGACACTGAAGCTTTCTTT
CSVVPTGDTEAFF
>TRBV11-3|-|TRBJ2-3|-
TGTGCCAGCAGCAAGGGGGGGACCACAGATACGCAGTATTTT
CASSKGGTTDTQYF